The present TCR beta chain was sequenced within a study of beta chain features in type 1 diabetes. Study-wide context: Examination spanned 100 million to 130 million sorted cells from all samples. General study findings and limits: More deletions and fewer insertions at VDJ junctions were found in patients with type 1 diabetes.

This clone occurred a few times. As yet, its antigen is unknown. CDR3 length equals 13 residues. Germline V gene sequence: CDR1 ENHRY, CDR2 SYGVKD. Deletions cut 9 bases from V and 10 bases from J, with 16 bases between. Expressed TCRB transcripts were sequenced after all isolated RNA was converted to cDNA. The repertoire was sequenced with immunoSEQ multiplex PCR; TCRdb's copy has only in-frame clones and lacks some. This table has some 500,000 clones, 9.5% to 12% appearing once. This receptor was taken from a woman younger than 30 in good health. The chain combines TRBV10-3 with TRBJ1-6; TRBD1 might be the D (5 bases). The sequenced sample was naive CD4+ T cells from blood. CDR3 sequence reads: CAIRESWDSPLHF. The CDR3 bases are TGTGCCATTCGCGAGAGTTGGGACTCACCCCTCCACTTT.